The sequence of this TCR beta chain was determined in a study of shared clonotypes between healthy human individuals. The study's findings and limits: Around 5% was the fraction of naive CD4 clonotypes found shared across several donors.

About this clone: Its specificity is not known.

Clones were sequenced by immunoSEQ multiplex PCR, and TCRdb holds only the in-frame ones, with some missing. The repertoire holds about 2.2 million clones, with 93% as singletons. Selected positively for CCR7 and CD45RO-negative, naive CD8 cells excluded terminally differentiated effector memory CD45RA+ cells. The CDR3 sequence is 16 residues long. CDR1 is SEHNR and CDR2 is FQNEAQ in the germline V gene (reference sequence). Trimming stripped 1 base from V and 2 bases from J, with 12 bases between. The sample taken for sequencing was naive CD8+ T cells from PBMCs. The chain couples TRBV7-9 to TRBJ1-3; D remains unclear. The source is a man aged 18 to 29 in good health. Some clones in this sample may be carry-over from other donors' samples. The CDR3 region has the DNA TGTGCCAGCAGCTTAGGGAGTTTACAAGCTGGAAACACCATATATTTT. It codes for CASSLGSLQAGNTIYF.